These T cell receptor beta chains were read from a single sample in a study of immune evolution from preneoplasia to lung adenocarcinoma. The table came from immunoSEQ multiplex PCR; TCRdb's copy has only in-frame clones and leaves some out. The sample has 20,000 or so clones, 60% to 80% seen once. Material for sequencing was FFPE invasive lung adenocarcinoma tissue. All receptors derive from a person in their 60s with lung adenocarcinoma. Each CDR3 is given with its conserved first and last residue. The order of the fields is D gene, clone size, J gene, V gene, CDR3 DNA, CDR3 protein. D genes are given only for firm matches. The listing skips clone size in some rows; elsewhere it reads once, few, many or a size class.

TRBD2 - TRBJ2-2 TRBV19 TGTGCCAGTAGTCCGATATTAGGGCTAGCGGGAGTTAGGACCGGGGAGCTGTTTTTT CASSPILGLAGVRTGELFF
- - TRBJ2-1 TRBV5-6 TGTGCCAGCACCCCCCAGGGTCGCGGCTACAATGAGCAGTTCTTC CASTPQGRGYNEQFF
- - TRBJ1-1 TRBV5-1 TGCGCCAGCAGCCCGGCGGGGAACTGGGTGAACACTGAAGCTTTCTTT CASSPAGNWVNTEAFF
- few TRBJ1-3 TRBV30 TGTGCCTGGAGTGTACCTAGGAGGTCGGGAAACACCATATATTTT CAWSVPRRSGNTIYF
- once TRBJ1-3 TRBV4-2 TGTGCCAGCAGCCAAGCCGGGGGCGTAAACTCTGGAAACACCATATATTTT CASSQAGGVNSGNTIYF
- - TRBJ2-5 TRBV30 TGTGCCTGGAGTGTAGGGGAGACCCAGTACTTC CAWSVGETQYF
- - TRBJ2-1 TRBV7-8 TGTGCCAGCAGCCTGGATAACTACAATGAGCAGTTCTTC CASSLDNYNEQFF
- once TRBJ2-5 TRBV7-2 TGTGCCAGCAGCTTTAGGGCGGGTGAGACCCAGTACTTC CASSFRAGETQYF
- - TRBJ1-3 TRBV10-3 TGTGCCATTGGCAGCATTTCGTCTGGAAACACCATATATTTT CAIGSISSGNTIYF
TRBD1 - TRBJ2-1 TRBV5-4 TGTGCCAGCAGCTTGCCGGGACAGGTCTACAATGAGCAGTTCTTC CASSLPGQVYNEQFF